This T cell receptor beta chain was identified during a study of T cells after yellow fever vaccination. Study results and limitations: Within FACS-sorted repertoires, abundant clonotypes contaminating from the bulk population could be present. Only a minor proportion of clonotypes was detected across both CD4 and CD8 compartments. At 95% to 98% for CD4 and approximately 88% for CD8, most primary-vaccination clones showed up again after the booster.

There are 16 residues in the CDR3. Trimming pared 4 bases from V and 3 bases from J, leaving 19 bases between. Germline CDR1 reads SEHNR; CDR2 reads FQNEAQ (reference sequence). Points on this clonotype: Its antigen is as yet unknown.

TCR cDNA, made by 5'RACE template switching, carried an added universal primer site and UMIs. TCRdb reprocessed the 5' RACE reads via MiXCR and lists one record per CDR3 protein. The sample includes under 600,000 distinct CDR3 sequences, about a fifth of them seen just once. The J gene is TRBJ2-7, the V gene TRBV7-9; TRBD2 might be the D (7 bases). Sequenced material: PBMCs, taken less than 25 days after the first yellow fever vaccination. The sequence came from a man aged 18 to 35 who received the YFV17D yellow fever vaccine. DNA for the CDR3: TGTGCCAGCAGCTCCCGGGTGGGGGGGCCCCACTACGAGCAGTACTTC. Translating it yields CASSSRVGGPHYEQYF. The full variable domain, in which reference TRBV7-9 and TRBJ2-7 provide the parts outside the CDR3, is DTGVSQNPRHKITKRGQNVTFRCDPISEHNRLYWYRQTLGQGPEFLTYFQNEAQLEKSRLLSDRFSAERPKGSFSTLEIQRTEQGDSAMYLCASSSRVGGPHYEQYFGPGTRLTVT.